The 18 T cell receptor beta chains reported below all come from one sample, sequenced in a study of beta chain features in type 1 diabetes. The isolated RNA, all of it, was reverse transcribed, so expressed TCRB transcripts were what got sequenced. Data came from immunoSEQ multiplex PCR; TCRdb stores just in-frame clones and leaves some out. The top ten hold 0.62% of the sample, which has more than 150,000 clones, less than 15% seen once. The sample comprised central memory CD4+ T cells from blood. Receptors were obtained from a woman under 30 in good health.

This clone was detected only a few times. The DNA for the CDR3 is TGTGCCAGCAGACAGACGACAGGACCCGGAAAACTGTTTTTT. Translating gives CASRQTTGPGKLFF. This chain uses TRBV7-6 with TRBJ1-4, with D perhaps matching TRBD1 (6 bases). CDR1 is SGHVS and CDR2 is FNYEAQ in the germline V gene. The CDR3 has 14 residues. The V end was cut by 6 bases, the J end by 10 bases, with 18 bases between.

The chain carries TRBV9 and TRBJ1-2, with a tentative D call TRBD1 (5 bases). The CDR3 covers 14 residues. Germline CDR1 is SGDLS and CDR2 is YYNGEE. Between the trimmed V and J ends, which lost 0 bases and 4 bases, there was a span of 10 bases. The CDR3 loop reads CASSVGGVSYGYTF. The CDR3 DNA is TGTGCCAGCAGCGTAGGGGGGGTGAGCTATGGCTACACCTTC.

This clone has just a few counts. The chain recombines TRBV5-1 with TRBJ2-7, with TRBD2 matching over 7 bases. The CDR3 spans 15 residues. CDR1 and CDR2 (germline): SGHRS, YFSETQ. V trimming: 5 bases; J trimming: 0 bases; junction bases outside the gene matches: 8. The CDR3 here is CASSVGGISSYEQYF. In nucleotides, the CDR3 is TGCGCCAGCAGTGTGGGAGGGATATCCTCCTACGAGCAGTACTTC. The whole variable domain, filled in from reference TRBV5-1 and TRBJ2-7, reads KAGVTQTPRYLIKTRGQQVTLSCSPISGHRSVSWYQQTPGQGLQFLFEYFSETQRNKGNFPGRFSGRQFSNSRSEMNVSTLELGDSALYLCASSVGGISSYEQYFGPGTRLTVT.

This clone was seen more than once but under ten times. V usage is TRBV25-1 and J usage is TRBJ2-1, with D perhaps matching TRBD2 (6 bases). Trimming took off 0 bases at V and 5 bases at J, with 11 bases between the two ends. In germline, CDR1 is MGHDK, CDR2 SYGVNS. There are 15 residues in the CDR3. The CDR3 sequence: CASSEYSGRNNEQFF. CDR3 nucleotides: TGTGCCAGCAGTGAATATAGTGGGAGGAACAATGAGCAGTTCTTC.

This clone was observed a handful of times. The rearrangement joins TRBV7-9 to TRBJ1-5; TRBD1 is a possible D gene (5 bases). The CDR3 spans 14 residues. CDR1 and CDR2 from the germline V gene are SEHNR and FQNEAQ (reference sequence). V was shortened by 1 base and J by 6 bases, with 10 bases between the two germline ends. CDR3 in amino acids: CASSLGGGGQPQHF. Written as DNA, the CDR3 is TGTGCCAGCAGCTTAGGCGGGGGTGGTCAGCCCCAGCATTTT. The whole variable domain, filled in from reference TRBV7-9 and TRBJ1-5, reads DTGVSQNPRHKITKRGQNVTFRCDPISEHNRLYWYRQTLGQGPEFLTYFQNEAQLEKSRLLSDRFSAERPKGSFSTLEIQRTEQGDSAMYLCASSLGGGGQPQHFGDGTRLSIL.

DNA for the CDR3: TGTGCCAGTCGCTCACAGGGGGCGCAGAATGAGCAGTTCTTC. Protein sequence: CASRSQGAQNEQFF. The chain links TRBV28 to TRBJ2-1, with TRBD1 matching 9 bases. The J segment lost 7 bases and the V segment lost 9 bases, leaving 10 bases of the junction unmatched. Germline CDR1 reads MDHEN; CDR2 reads SYDVKM. This CDR3 is 14 amino acids long.

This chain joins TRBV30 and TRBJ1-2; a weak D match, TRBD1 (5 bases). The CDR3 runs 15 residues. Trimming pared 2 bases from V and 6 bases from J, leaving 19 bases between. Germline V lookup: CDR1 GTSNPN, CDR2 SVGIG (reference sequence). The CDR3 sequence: CAWSLGGVGINGYTF. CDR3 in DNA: TGTGCCTGGAGTCTAGGAGGGGTTGGAATTAATGGCTACACCTTC.

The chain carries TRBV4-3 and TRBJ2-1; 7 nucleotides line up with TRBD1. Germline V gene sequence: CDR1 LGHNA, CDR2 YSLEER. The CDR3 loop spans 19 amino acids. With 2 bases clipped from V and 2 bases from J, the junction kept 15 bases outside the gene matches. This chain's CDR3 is CASSQKPMRDREAYNEQFF. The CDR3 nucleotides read TGCGCCAGCAGCCAAAAACCCATGCGAGACAGGGAAGCCTACAATGAGCAGTTCTTC.

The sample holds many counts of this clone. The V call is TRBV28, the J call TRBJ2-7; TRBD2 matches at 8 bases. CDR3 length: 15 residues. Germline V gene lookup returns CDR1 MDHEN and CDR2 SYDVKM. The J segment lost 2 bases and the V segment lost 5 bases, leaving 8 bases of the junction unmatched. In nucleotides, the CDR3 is TGTGCCAGCAGTCCCTCCACTAGCGGAGCCTACGAGCAGTACTTC. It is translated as CASSPSTSGAYEQYF.

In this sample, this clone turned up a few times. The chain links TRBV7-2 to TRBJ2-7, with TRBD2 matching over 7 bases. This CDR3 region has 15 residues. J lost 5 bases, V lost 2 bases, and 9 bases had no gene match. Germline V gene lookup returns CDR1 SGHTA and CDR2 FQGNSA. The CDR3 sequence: CASSLNGGGPHEQYF. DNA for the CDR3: TGTGCCAGCAGCTTAAATGGGGGAGGGCCCCACGAGCAGTACTTC.

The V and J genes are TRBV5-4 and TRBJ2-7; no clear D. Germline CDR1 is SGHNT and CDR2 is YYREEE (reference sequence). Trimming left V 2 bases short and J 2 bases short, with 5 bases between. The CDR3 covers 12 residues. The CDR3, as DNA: TGTGCCAGCAGCTTCAATGCCTACGAGCAGTACTTC. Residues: CASSFNAYEQYF. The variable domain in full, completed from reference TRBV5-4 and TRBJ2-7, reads ETGVTQSPTHLIKTRGQQVTLRCSSQSGHNTVSWYQQALGQGPQFIFQYYREEENGRGNFPPRFSGLQFPNYSSELNVNALELDDSALYLCASSFNAYEQYFGPGTRLTVT.

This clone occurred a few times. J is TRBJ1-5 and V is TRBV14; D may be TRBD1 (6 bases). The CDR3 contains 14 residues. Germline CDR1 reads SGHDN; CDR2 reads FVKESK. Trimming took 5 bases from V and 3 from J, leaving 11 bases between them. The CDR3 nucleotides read TGTGCCAGCAGCGTGGACAGCAACAATCAGCCCCAGCATTTT. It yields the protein CASSVDSNNQPQHF.

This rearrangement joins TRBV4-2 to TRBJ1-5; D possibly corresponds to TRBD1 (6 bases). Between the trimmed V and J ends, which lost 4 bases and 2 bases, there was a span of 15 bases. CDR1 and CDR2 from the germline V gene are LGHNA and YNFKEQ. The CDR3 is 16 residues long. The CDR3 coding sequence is TGTGCCAGCAGCCCGGTACGGGGGGCGGGCAATCAGCCCCAGCATTTT. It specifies CASSPVRGAGNQPQHF.

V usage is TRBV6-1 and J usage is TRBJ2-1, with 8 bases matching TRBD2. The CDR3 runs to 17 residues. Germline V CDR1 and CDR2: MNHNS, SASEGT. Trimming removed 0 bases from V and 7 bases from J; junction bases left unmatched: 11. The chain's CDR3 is CASSEATSGLARNEQFF. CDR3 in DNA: TGTGCCAGCAGTGAAGCAACGAGCGGACTAGCACGTAATGAGCAGTTCTTC.

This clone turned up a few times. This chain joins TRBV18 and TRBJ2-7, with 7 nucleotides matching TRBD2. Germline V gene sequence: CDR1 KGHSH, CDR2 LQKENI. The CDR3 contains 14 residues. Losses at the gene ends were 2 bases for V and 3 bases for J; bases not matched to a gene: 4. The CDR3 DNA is TGTGCCAGCTCACCAAAGCTAGCGGACTACGAGCAGTACTTC. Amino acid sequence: CASSPKLADYEQYF.

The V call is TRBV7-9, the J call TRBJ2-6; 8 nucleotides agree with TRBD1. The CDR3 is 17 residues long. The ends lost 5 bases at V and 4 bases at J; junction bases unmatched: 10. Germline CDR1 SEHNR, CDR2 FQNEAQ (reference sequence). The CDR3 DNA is TGTGCCAGCAGCATAGGACAGGGAAAATCCGGGGCCAACGTCCTGACTTTC. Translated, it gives CASSIGQGKSGANVLTF.

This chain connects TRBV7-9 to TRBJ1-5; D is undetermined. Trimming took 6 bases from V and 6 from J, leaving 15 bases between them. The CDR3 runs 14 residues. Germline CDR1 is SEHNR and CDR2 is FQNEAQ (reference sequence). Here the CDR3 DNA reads TGTGCCAGCAGGGGCAACATAGACGGTCAGCCCCAGCATTTT. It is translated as CASRGNIDGQPQHF.

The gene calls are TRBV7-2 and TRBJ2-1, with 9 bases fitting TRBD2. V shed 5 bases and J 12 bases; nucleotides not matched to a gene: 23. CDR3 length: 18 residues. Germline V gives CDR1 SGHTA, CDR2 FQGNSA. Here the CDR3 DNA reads TGTGCCAGCAGCCTCCACCAAACTAGGGCGGGAGGGGGTAGGGGGCAGTTCTTC. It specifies CASSLHQTRAGGGRGQFF.